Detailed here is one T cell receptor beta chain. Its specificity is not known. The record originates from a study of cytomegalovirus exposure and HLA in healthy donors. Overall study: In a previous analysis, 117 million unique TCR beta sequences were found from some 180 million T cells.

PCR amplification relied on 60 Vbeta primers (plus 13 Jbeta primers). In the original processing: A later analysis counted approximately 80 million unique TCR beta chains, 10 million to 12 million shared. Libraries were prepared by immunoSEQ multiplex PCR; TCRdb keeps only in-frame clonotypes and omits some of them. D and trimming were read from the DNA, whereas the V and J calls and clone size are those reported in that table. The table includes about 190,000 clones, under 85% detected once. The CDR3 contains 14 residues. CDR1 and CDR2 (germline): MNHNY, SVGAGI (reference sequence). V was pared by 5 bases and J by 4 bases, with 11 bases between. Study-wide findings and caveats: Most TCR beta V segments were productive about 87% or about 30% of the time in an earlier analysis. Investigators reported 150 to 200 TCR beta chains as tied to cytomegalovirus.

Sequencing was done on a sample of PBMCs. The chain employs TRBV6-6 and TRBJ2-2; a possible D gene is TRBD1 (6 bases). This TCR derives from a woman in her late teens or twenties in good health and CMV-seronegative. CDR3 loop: CASSTGSFTGELFF. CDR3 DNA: TGTGCCAGCAGTACAGGGTCGTTCACCGGGGAGCTGTTTTTT.